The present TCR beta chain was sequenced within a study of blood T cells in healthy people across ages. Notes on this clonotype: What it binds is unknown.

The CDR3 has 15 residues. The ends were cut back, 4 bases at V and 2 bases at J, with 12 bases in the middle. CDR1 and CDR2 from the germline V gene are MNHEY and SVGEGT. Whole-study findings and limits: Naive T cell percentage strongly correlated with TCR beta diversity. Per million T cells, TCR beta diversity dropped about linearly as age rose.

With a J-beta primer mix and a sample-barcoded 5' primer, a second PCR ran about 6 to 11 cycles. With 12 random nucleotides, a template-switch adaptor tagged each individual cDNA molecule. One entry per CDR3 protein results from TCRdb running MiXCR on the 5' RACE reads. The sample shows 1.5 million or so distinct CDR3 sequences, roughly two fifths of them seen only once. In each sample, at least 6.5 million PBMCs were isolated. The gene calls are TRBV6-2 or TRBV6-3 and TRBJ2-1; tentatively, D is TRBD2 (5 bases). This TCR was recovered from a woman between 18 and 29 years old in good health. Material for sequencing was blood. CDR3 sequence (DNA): TGTGCCAGCAGTTCTGGCGACTACCCCTACAATGAGCAGTTCTTC. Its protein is CASSSGDYPYNEQFF.